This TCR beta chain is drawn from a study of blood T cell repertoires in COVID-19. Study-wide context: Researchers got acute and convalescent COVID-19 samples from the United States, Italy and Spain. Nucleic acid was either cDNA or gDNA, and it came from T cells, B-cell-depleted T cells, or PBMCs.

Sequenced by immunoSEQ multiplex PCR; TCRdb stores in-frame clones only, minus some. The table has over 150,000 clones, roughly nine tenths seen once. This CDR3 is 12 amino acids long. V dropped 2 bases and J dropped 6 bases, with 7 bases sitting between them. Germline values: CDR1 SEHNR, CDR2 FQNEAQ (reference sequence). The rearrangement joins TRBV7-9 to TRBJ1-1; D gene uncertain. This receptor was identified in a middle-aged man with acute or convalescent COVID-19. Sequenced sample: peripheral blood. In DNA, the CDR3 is TGTGCCAGCAGCTTATGGCAGTCTGAAGCTTTCTTT. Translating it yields CASSLWQSEAFF.